The 9 T cell receptor beta chains in this list originate from one sample, sequenced in a study of blood T cell repertoires in COVID-19. TCRdb's copy holds only in-frame clones and misses some; the assay was immunoSEQ multiplex PCR. The sample has 15,000 to 16,000 clones; under 80% are singletons. The source material was peripheral blood. The origin of the receptors is a man aged 70-80 years with active or convalescent COVID-19.

The genes are TRBV18 and TRBJ2-5; no clear D gene. V lost 2 bases, J lost 2 bases, and 9 bases lay in between. Looked up from germline, CDR1 is KGHSH and CDR2 is LQKENI. There are 14 residues in the CDR3. The CDR3: CASSPYASQETQYF. In DNA, the CDR3 is TGTGCCAGCTCACCATACGCTAGTCAAGAGACCCAGTACTTC.

This chain links TRBV7-9 with TRBJ1-3; 10 bases match TRBD1. CDR3 length: 16 residues. CDR1 and CDR2 from the germline V gene are SEHNR and FQNEAQ (reference sequence). V shed 3 bases, J shed 2 bases, and the junction held 4 bases outside the gene matches. CDR3 bases: TGTGCCAGCAGCTTGGGACAGGGGTTGCCTGGAAACACCATATATTTT. Its translation is CASSLGQGLPGNTIYF.

This chain uses TRBV5-5 with TRBJ1-6; the match to TRBD1 covers 9 bases. The V and J ends lost 0 bases and 10 bases, in that order; junction bases with no gene match: 8. From germline, CDR1 is SGHKS and CDR2 YYEKEE (reference sequence). The CDR3 extends over 16 amino acids. CDR3 in DNA: TGTGCCAGCAGCTTGGACTGGGACAGGGCAGACTCACCCCTCCACTTT. This sequence encodes CASSLDWDRADSPLHF.

This clone showed up just a few times. V is TRBV7-2 and J is TRBJ2-3, with TRBD2 matching over 9 bases. This CDR3 has 18 residues. V gave up 5 bases and J gave up 5 bases; unmatched junction bases: 17. Per the germline V gene, CDR1 is SGHTA and CDR2 is FQGNSA. The CDR3 nucleotides read TGTGCCAGCAGCCTAAACGGGGCTAGCGGGGATAACGGAGATACGCAGTATTTT. Its translation is CASSLNGASGDNGDTQYF.

V and J are TRBV5-5 and TRBJ2-1; D is possibly TRBD1 (5 bases). There are 15 residues in the CDR3. Germline assignment: CDR1 SGHKS and CDR2 YYEKEE (reference sequence). V was clipped by 1 base and J by 2 bases, with 10 bases between them. This CDR3 is CASSLYPGPYNEQFF. The CDR3 DNA sequence: TGTGCCAGCAGCTTGTATCCAGGGCCCTACAATGAGCAGTTCTTC.

This chain uses TRBV7-2 with TRBJ1-3; D is uncertain. The CDR3 totals 16 residues. Trimming pared 1 base from V and 0 bases from J, leaving 10 bases between. Per the germline V gene, CDR1 is SGHTA and CDR2 is FQGNSA. The CDR3 coding sequence is TGTGCCAGCAGCTTAGAGGCGGTTACCTCTGGAAACACCATATATTTT. Protein product: CASSLEAVTSGNTIYF.

The V and J genes are TRBV28 and TRBJ1-5, with TRBD1 as a possible D gene (5 bases). V lost 3 bases and J 4 bases, leaving 16 bases between the germline ends. The CDR3 sequence is 16 residues long. Germline loops: CDR1 MDHEN, CDR2 SYDVKM. The CDR3 protein is CASSFLGQGGNQPQHF. The CDR3 bases are TGTGCCAGCAGTTTCTTGGGGCAAGGAGGGAATCAGCCCCAGCATTTT.

V is TRBV24-1 and J is TRBJ2-7, with a tentative D call TRBD1 (5 bases). The V and J ends lost 7 bases and 6 bases respectively, with 15 bases between them. The CDR3 runs 13 residues. CDR1 and CDR2 from the germline V gene are KGHDR and SFDVKD. CDR3 residues: CATRARGGREQYF. The CDR3 DNA is TGTGCCACCAGAGCAAGGGGTGGGCGCGAGCAGTACTTC.

The V and J genes are TRBV5-6 and TRBJ2-7; unclear D gene. The CDR3 extends over 14 amino acids. The V and J ends lost 0 bases and 3 bases respectively, with 10 bases between them. In germline, CDR1 is SGHDT, CDR2 YYEEEE. This CDR3 is CASSLEVGRYEQYF. CDR3 nucleotides: TGTGCCAGCAGCTTGGAGGTGGGCCGCTACGAGCAGTACTTC.